This T cell receptor (beta chain) came from a study of blood T cell repertoires in COVID-19. Whole-study context: Sources were T cells, B-cell-depleted T cells, or PBMCs; the material itself was cDNA or gDNA.

Clones were sequenced by immunoSEQ multiplex PCR, and TCRdb holds only the in-frame ones, with some missing. The sample holds roughly 100,000 clones, more than 75% seen once. Per germline, CDR1 MGHRA and CDR2 YSYEKL. This CDR3 has 16 amino acids. V gave up 4 bases and J gave up 3 bases, with 16 bases separating them. Sequencing was done on a sample of peripheral blood. The TCR comes from a man in his sixties with acute or convalescent COVID-19. The gene calls are TRBV4-1 and TRBJ1-3; D may be TRBD1 (5 bases). As DNA, the CDR3 is TGCGCCAGCAGCCGCGTTCCCAGGGTAGTTGGAAACACCATATATTTT. As protein: CASSRVPRVVGNTIYF.